This T cell receptor (beta chain) is drawn from a study of shared clonotypes between healthy human individuals. V was clipped by 0 bases and J by 8 bases, with 14 bases between them. Germline V lookup: CDR1 SGHRS, CDR2 YFSETQ. CDR3 length: 14 residues. The method was immunoSEQ multiplex PCR; TCRdb's version includes in-frame clones alone and lacks a portion of them. The sample shows over a million clones, about 84% of them seen only once. The receptor's source is a man younger than 35 in good health. Some clones in this sample may be carry-over from other donors' samples. Sequencing was done on a sample of memory CD4+ T cells from PBMCs. Subset defined: CD45RA-negative fraction. The rearrangement joins TRBV5-1 to TRBJ1-2; D perhaps matches TRBD1 (5 bases). Written as DNA, the CDR3 is TGCGCCAGCAGCTTGGTGCAGGGCGGCCACGGCTACACCTTC. This translates into CASSLVQGGHGYTF.